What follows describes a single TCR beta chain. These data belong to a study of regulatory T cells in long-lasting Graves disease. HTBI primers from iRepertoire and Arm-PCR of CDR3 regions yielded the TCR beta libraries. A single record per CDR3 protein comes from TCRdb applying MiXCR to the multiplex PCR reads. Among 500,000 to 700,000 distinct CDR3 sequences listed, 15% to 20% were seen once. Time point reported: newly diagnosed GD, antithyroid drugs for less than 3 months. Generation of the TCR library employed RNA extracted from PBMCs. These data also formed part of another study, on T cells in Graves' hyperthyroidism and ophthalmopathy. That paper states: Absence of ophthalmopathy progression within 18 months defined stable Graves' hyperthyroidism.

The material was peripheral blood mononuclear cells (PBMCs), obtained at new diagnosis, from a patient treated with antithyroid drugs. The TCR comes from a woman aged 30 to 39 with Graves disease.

This chain's CDR3 is CASSAQGQGNEKLFF. The CDR3 DNA reads TGCGCCAGCAGCGCTCAGGGACAGGGGAATGAAAAACTGTTTTTT. The chain is built from TRBV4-1 and TRBJ1-4, with 10 bases matching TRBD1. J gave up 5 bases and V 5 bases, and 5 bases lay outside the gene matches. Per germline, CDR1 MGHRA and CDR2 YSYEKL. The CDR3 has 15 residues.